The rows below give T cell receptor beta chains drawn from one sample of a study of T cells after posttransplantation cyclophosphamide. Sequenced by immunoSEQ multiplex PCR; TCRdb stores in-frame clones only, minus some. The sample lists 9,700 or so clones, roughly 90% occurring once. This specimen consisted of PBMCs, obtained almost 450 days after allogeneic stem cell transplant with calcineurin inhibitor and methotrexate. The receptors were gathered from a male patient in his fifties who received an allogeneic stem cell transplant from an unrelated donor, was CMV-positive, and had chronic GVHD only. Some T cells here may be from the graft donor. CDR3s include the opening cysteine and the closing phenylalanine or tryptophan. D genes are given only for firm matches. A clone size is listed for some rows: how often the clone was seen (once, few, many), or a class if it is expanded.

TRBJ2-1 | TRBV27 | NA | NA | TGTGCCAGCAGTTCTTTGGGTCTTGCGGCTTACAATGAGCAGTTCTTC | CASSSLGLAAYNEQFF
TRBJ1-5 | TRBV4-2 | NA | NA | TGTGCCAGCAGCCAAGATGAAGTGGCTTATCAGCCCCAGCATTTT | CASSQDEVAYQPQHF
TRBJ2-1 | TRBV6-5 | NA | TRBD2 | TGTGCCAGCAGGTCCCTAGCGGGGGTTTACAATGAGCAGTTCTTC | CASRSLAGVYNEQFF
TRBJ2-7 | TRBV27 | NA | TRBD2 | TGTGCCAGCACCCCAGCGGCTAGCGGGAACTACGAGCAGTACTTC | CASTPAASGNYEQYF
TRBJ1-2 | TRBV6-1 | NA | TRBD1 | TGTGCCAGCAGTGAATATGGACAGGGAGGCTATGGCTACACCTTC | CASSEYGQGGYGYTF
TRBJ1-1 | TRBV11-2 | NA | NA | TGTGCCAGCAGCTCGAGGGGGGGTAGCACTGAAGCTTTCTTT | CASSSRGGSTEAFF
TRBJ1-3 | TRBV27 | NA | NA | TGTGCCAGCAGTCTCGGACAGGGAAACACCATATATTTT | CASSLGQGNTIYF
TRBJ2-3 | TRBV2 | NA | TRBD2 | TGTGCCAGCAGTAGTCTAGCGGGGGGCACAGATACGCAGTATTTT | CASSSLAGGTDTQYF
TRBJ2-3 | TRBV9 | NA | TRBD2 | TGTGCCTCCGGAGGTCTAGCGGGGGCGGAAGACAGATACACGCAGTATTTT | CASGGLAGAEDRYTQYF
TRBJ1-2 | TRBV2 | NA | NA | TGTGCCAGCAGTGCCCAGTATGGCTACACCTTC | CASSAQYGYTF
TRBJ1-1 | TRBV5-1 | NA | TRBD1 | TGCGCCAGCAGCACCGGCCAGGGGGGAAACACTGAAGCTTTCTTT | CASSTGQGGNTEAFF
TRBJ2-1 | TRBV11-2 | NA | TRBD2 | TGTGCCAGCAGCTTAGGTGGGGCGGGAGGGCAGAATGAGCAGTTCTTC | CASSLGGAGGQNEQFF
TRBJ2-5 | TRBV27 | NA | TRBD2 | TGTGCCAGCAGTTTAACTAGCGGGTGGCAAGAGACCCAGTACTTC | CASSLTSGWQETQYF
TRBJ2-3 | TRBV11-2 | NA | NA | TGTGCCAGCAGCTTATATCAATCGGGTGCAGATACGCAGTATTTT | CASSLYQSGADTQYF
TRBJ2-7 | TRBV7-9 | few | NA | TGTGCCAGCAGCTTACGTGAGCCAGAGCAGTACTTC | CASSLREPEQYF
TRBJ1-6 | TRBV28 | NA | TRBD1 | TGTGCCAGCAGTACGGACAGGGGACACCAGACCCTCCACTTT | CASSTDRGHQTLHF
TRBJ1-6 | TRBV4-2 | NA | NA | TGTGCCAGCAGCCAAGAAACAGGGATAGGCGATTCACCCCTCCACTTT | CASSQETGIGDSPLHF
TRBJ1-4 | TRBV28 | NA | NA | TGTGCCAGCAGTGGCCCCATTGACAGAAAGAATGAAAAACTGTTTTTT | CASSGPIDRKNEKLFF
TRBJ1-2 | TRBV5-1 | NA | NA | TGCGCCAGCAGCCCGGTACTAAGCGGGGGGGGCTACACCTTC | CASSPVLSGGGYTF
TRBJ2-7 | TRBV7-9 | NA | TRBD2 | TGTGCCAGCAGCGCGGGGGGCTATGGAGAGCAGTACTTC | CASSAGGYGEQYF
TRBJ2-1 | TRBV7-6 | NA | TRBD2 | TGTGCCAGCAGCTTCGAAGCGGGAGGGCCGGTATACAATGAGCAGTTCTTC | CASSFEAGGPVYNEQFF
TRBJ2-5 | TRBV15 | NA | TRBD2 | TGTGCCACCAGCAGACGGGGGACTAGCGGGGGGACCCAGTACTTC | CATSRRGTSGGTQYF
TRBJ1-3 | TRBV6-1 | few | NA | TGTGCCAGCAGTCCGTCACAGGGCCCTGGAAACACCATATATTTT | CASSPSQGPGNTIYF
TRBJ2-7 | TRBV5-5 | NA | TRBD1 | TGTGCCAGCAGCGGCGGACAGGGATACTACGAGCAGTACTTC | CASSGGQGYYEQYF
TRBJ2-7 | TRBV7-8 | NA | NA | TGTGCCAGCCGCCTCCGAGACAGAGCCTACGAGCAGTACTTC | CASRLRDRAYEQYF
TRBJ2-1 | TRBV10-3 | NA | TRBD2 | TGTGCCATCAGTGAGCCGGGGACTAGCGGCCTAAACAATGAGCAGTTCTTC | CAISEPGTSGLNNEQFF
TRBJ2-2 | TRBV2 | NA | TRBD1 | TGTGCCAGCAGTGGACAGGGACGGAACACCGGGGAGCTGTTTTTT | CASSGQGRNTGELFF
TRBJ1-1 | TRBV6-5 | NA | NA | TGTGCCAGCAGTTCCAGGTGGGCGAACACTGAAGCTTTCTTT | CASSSRWANTEAFF
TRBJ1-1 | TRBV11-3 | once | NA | TGTGCCAGCAGCCGGTTTCAGGCGGGTAATTTCGGCCTGGCTTTCTTT | CASSRFQAGNFGLAFF
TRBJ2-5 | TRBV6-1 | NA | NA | TGTGCCAGCAGGACGGGAGAGACCCAGTACTTC | CASRTGETQYF
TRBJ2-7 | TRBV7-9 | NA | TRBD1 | TGTGCCAGCAGCTTTTCAGGGGGCGACAACGAGCAGTACTTC | CASSFSGGDNEQYF
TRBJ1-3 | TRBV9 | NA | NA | TGTGCCAGCAGCGCCTCCTCGGCTGGAAACACCATATATTTT | CASSASSAGNTIYF
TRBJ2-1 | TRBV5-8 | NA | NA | TGTGCCAGCAGCACGGCGGGGTACAATGAGCAGTTCTTC | CASSTAGYNEQFF
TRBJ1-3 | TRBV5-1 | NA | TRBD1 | TGCGCCAGCAGCCTAGGGACAGGCGTTGGGTCTGGAAACACCATATATTTT | CASSLGTGVGSGNTIYF
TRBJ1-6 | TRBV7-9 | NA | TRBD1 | TGTGCCAGCAGCTTAACAGGGGTGGTCTATAATTCACCCCTCCACTTT | CASSLTGVVYNSPLHF
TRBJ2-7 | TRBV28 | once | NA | TGTGCCAGCACCCCCGCCGGGCTAGGGGTCGAGCAGTACTTC | CASTPAGLGVEQYF
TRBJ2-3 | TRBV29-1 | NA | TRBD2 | TGCAGCGTTGAACTAGCGGGGGGGCCCACAGATACGCAGTATTTT | CSVELAGGPTDTQYF
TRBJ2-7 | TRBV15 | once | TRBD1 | TGTGCCACCAGTATCGACAGGGCTAATTACGAGCAGTACTTC | CATSIDRANYEQYF
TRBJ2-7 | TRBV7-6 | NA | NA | TGTGCCAGCAGCTTGACACGGGGTTCGAAGGAGCAGTACTTC | CASSLTRGSKEQYF
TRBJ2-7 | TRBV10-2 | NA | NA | TGCGCCAGCAGCCTTGGGGGGAAATCCTACGAGCAGTACTTC | CASSLGGKSYEQYF
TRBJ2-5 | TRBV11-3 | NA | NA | TGTGCCAGCAGCTTAGGAGGGTACCAAGAGACCCAGTACTTC | CASSLGGYQETQYF
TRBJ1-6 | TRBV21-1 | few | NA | TGTGCCAGCAGCAATGGTTCGGGTAATTCACCCCTCCACTTT | CASSNGSGNSPLHF
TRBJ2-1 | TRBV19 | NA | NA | TGTGCCAGTAGTCCAGGTCCTCCCTCCTACAATGAGCAGTTCTTC | CASSPGPPSYNEQFF
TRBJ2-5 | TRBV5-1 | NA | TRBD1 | TGCGCCAGCAGCTTGGGGACAGGGTCTCAAGAGACCCAGTACTTC | CASSLGTGSQETQYF